These 17 T cell receptor beta chains came from one sample sequenced in a study of blood T cells in healthy people across ages. The authors ran a second PCR of about 7 to 12 cycles using a sample-barcoded 5' primer and a J-beta primer mix. TCRdb reprocessed the 5' RACE reads via MiXCR and lists one record per CDR3 protein. The sample lists 1.5 million to 2 million distinct CDR3 sequences; 49% were seen once. The sample comprised blood. All receptors come from a middle-aged woman in good health.

The rearrangement links TRBV10-2 to TRBJ2-1; D is perhaps TRBD1 (6 bases). The CDR3 loop spans 13 amino acids. CDR1 is WSHSY, CDR2 SAAADI, per germline. V was cut by 11 bases and J by 0 bases, with 11 bases left in between. CDR3 sequence: CACGQSSYNEQFF. The DNA of the CDR3 is TGCGCCTGCGGACAGAGCTCCTACAATGAGCAGTTCTTC.

The rearrangement links TRBV4-3 to TRBJ2-1; 10 nucleotides line up with TRBD2. The closer fit of TRBJ2-7 to the DNA end suggests the J call may be wrong. The CDR3 has 19 amino acids. Germline-derived CDR1 and CDR2 are LGHNA and YSLEER. CDR3 in amino acids: CASSQDLGSGLANPNEQYF. The CDR3 DNA is TGCGCCAGCAGCCAAGATCTTGGATCGGGACTAGCGAACCCTAATGAGCAGTACTTC.

This clonotype appeared a few times. The chain is built from TRBV20-1 and TRBJ2-3; D possibly corresponds to TRBD1 (5 bases). V was clipped by 5 bases and J by 8 bases, with 11 bases between them. The CDR3 runs 11 residues. Germline CDR1 is DFQATT and CDR2 is SNEGSKA (reference sequence). The CDR3 loop reads CSALTVATQYF. The CDR3 nucleotides read TGCAGTGCTCTGACAGTTGCTACGCAGTATTTT.

V is TRBV11-2 and J is TRBJ2-5; D call uncertain. The V gene's germline CDR1 is SGHAT and CDR2 FQNNGV. The ends were cut back, 6 bases at V and 11 bases at J, with 16 bases in the middle. The CDR3 is made up of 12 amino acids. In nucleotides, the CDR3 is TGTGCCAGCAGTCCTCCCCTACCTGAGCAGTACTTC. Protein: CASSPPLPEQYF.

This clonotype was detected only once. The chain carries TRBV4-3 and TRBJ1-4; D is uncertain. Germline loops: CDR1 LGHNA, CDR2 YSLEER. This CDR3 spans 17 amino acids. Trimming removed 1 base at V and 0 bases at J, with 12 bases between. The CDR3 region is CASSQVGRAPTNEKLFF. For the CDR3, the DNA is TGCGCCAGCAGCCAAGTGGGAAGGGCCCCAACTAATGAAAAACTGTTTTTT.

V and J are TRBV3-1 and TRBJ1-1, with D possibly being TRBD1 (5 bases). The CDR3 sequence is 15 residues long. The V gene's germline CDR1 is LGHDT and CDR2 YNNKEL (reference sequence). Trimming took off 2 bases at V and 5 bases at J, with 15 bases between the two ends. The CDR3 loop reads CASSQLRQGKTEAFF. The CDR3 coding sequence is TGTGCCAGCAGCCAATTAAGGCAGGGAAAGACTGAAGCTTTCTTT.

A word on this clonotype: One end of the junction varies from germline; a read error may be responsible. The chain has TRBV7-7 and TRBJ1-4; D gene ambiguous. Germline V CDR1 and CDR2: SSHAT, FNYEAQ (reference sequence). The CDR3 consists of 17 residues. CDR3: CASSPALGRHGFEKLFF. The CDR3 bases are TGTGCTAGCAGCCCCGCGTTGGGCCGACATGGATTTGAAAAACTGTTTTTT.

This clonotype turned up a few times. The chain employs TRBV28 and TRBJ2-1; D tentatively fits TRBD1 or TRBD2 (5 bases each). V was shortened by 8 bases and J by 2 bases, with 10 bases between the two germline ends. There are 13 residues in the CDR3. Germline loops: CDR1 MDHEN, CDR2 SYDVKM. The CDR3: CASGDGAYNEQFF. CDR3 coding DNA: TGTGCCAGCGGGGACGGGGCCTACAATGAGCAGTTCTTC.

Turning to this clonotype: This may arise from a read error, as a much more abundant clone is one base away. V gene TRBV3-1 combines with J gene TRBJ2-5; D might be TRBD1 (5 bases). Germline V gives CDR1 LGHDT, CDR2 YNNKEL (reference sequence). This CDR3 spans 12 amino acids. The CDR3 DNA reads TGTGCCGGCAGCCGACAGCAAGAGACCCAGTACTTC. Residues: CAGSRQQETQYF.

There are a few counts of this clonotype. The chain couples TRBV27 to TRBJ1-5; no reliable D call. From germline, CDR1 is MNHEY and CDR2 SMNVEV (reference sequence). The CDR3 is made up of 15 amino acids. Deletions cut 2 bases from V and 0 bases from J, with 8 bases between. The CDR3: CASSLMGYSNQPQHF. The CDR3 nucleotides are TGTGCCAGCAGTTTAATGGGGTATAGCAATCAGCCCCAGCATTTT.

The chain combines TRBV20-1 with TRBJ2-1; D remains unclear. The germline V gene has CDR1 DFQATT and CDR2 SNEGSKA (reference sequence). The CDR3 runs to 14 residues. V was pared by 3 bases and J by 0 bases, with 9 bases between. CDR3 sequence: CSARSRNSYNEQFF. In DNA form, the CDR3 reads TGCAGTGCTAGGTCCCGAAACTCCTACAATGAGCAGTTCTTC.

This clonotype was counted a single time. CDR3 in DNA: TGTGCCAGCAGTTACGTAGGGGTCAGTAATTCACCCCTCCACTTT. This codes for CASSYVGVSNSPLHF. This chain joins TRBV6-5 and TRBJ1-6, with a weak D call TRBD1 (5 bases). Trimming took off 2 bases at V and 6 bases at J, with 11 bases between the two ends. This CDR3 is 15 amino acids long. The germline V gene encodes CDR1 MNHEY and CDR2 SVGAGI.

At least ten counts were recorded for this clonotype. V is TRBV6-1 and J is TRBJ2-3; possibly TRBD1 for D (6 bases). Germline lookup yields CDR1 MNHNS and CDR2 SASEGT. This CDR3 region has 16 residues. V was cut by 3 bases and J by 0 bases, with 13 bases left in between. In nucleotides, the CDR3 is TGTGCCAGCAGTGACAGGGGTCCGTCTAGCACAGATACGCAGTATTTT. Protein product: CASSDRGPSSTDTQYF.

Regarding this clonotype: Its ends do not fully match the called genes, so a read error is possible. V gene TRBV20-1 combines with J gene TRBJ1-4, with unresolved D. The CDR3 covers 11 residues. Germline CDR1 and CDR2: DFQATT and SNEGSKA (reference sequence). The CDR3 DNA reads TGCAGTGTTAGAGTACCAGGCAAACTGTTTTTT. This gives the protein CSVRVPGKLFF.

This sequence joins TRBV9 and TRBJ2-7, with a tentative D call TRBD2 (6 bases). CDR1 is SGDLS, CDR2 YYNGEE, per germline. V lost 4 bases to trimming and J lost 6 bases, with 17 bases between them. The CDR3 is 14 residues long. The CDR3 nucleotides are TGTGCCAGCAGCCCGACGGCGGTGGGAGGCGAGCAGTACTTC. Protein: CASSPTAVGGEQYF. The whole variable domain, remainder taken from reference TRBV9 and TRBJ2-7, is DSGVTQTPKHLITATGQRVTLRCSPRSGDLSVYWYQQSLDQGLQFLIQYYNGEERAKGNILERFSAQQFPDLHSELNLSSLELGDSALYFCASSPTAVGGEQYFGPGTRLTVT.

This rearrangement joins TRBV7-2 to TRBJ2-1, with 12 bases fitting TRBD2. Germline lookup yields CDR1 SGHTA and CDR2 FQGNSA. V trimming: 1 base; J trimming: 7 bases; junction bases outside the gene matches: 5. CDR3 length: 16 amino acids. This chain's CDR3 is CASSLGPTSGGNEQFF. DNA of the CDR3: TGTGCCAGCAGCTTAGGACCGACTAGCGGGGGAAATGAGCAGTTCTTC.

The chain combines TRBV20-1 with TRBJ2-7; 8 nucleotides line up with TRBD1. J was trimmed by 6 bases and V by 5 bases; bases with no gene match: 18. The length of the CDR3 is 16 residues. Looked up from germline, CDR1 is DFQATT and CDR2 is SNEGSKA (reference sequence). DNA of the CDR3: TGCAGTGCTCACGACCTGAACGCAGGGGGCCTGGGCGAGCAGTACTTC. Translating it yields CSAHDLNAGGLGEQYF.